This TCR beta chain derives from a study of cytomegalovirus exposure and HLA in healthy donors. The PCR was carried out with 60 Vbeta primers and 13 Jbeta primers. The repertoire was sequenced with immunoSEQ multiplex PCR; TCRdb's copy has only in-frame clones and lacks some. The repertoire holds 100,000 to 120,000 clones, with 80% as singletons. Concerning this clone itself: Its antigen is still unknown.

Germline V gene data show CDR1 as SGHTA and CDR2 as FQGNSA. CDR3 length equals 13 residues. Findings of the study overall: A later analysis reported that several of the most significant clusters appeared to be linked to common viral pathogens, among them Epstein-Barr virus. An analysis was carried out later, and it reportedly showed fewer N-insertions in an Asian-associated ancestry cluster than the approximately 700-donor mean.

The source material was PBMCs. This receptor was identified in a man aged 25-45 years in good health and CMV-seropositive. This chain joins TRBV7-2 and TRBJ2-5, with TRBD1 as a possible D gene (6 bases). The J call may be wrong; the DNA end is better matched by TRBJ2-7. This CDR3 reads CASSLERGGEQYF. DNA for the CDR3: TGTGCCAGCAGCTTAGAGAGAGGGGGCGAGCAGTACTTC.